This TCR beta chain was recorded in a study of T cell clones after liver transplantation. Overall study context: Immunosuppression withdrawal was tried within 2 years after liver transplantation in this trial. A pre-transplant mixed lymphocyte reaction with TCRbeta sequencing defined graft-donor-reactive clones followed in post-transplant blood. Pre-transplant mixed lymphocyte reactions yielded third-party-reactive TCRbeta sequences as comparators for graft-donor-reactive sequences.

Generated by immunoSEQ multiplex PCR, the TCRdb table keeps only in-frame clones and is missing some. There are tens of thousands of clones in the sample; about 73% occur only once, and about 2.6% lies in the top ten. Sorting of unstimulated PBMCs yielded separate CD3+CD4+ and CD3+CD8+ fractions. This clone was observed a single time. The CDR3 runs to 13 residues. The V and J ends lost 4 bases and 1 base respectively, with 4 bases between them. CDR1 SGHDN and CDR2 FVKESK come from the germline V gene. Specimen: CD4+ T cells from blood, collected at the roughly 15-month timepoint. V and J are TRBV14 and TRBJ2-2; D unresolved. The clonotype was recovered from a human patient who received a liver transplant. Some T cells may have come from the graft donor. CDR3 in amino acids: CASSPKNTGELFF. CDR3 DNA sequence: TGTGCCAGCAGCCCCAAGAACACCGGGGAGCTGTTTTTT.